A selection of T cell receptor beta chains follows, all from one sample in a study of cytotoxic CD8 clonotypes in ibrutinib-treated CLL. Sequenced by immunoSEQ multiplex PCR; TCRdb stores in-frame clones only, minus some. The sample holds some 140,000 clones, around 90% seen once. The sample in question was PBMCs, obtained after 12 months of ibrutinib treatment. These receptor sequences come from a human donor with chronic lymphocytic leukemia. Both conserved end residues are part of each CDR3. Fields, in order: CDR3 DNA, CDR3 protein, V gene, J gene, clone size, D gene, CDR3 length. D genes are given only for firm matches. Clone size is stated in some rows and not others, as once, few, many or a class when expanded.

TGTGCCAGCAGCCGGGGACAATCGAACACTGAAGCTTTCTTT	CASSRGQSNTEAFF	TRBV7-2	TRBJ1-1	NA	NA	14
TGTGCCTGGAGTAGAACGGCGGGCAATCAGCCCCAGCATTTT	CAWSRTAGNQPQHF	TRBV30	TRBJ1-5	NA	NA	14
TGTGCCAGCAGCTTACGGCTAACCTCCTACAATGAGCAGTTCTTC	CASSLRLTSYNEQFF	TRBV7-9	TRBJ2-1	NA	NA	15
TGTGCCAGCACCTCTGGCACGCGGACAGGGAACACAGATACGCAGTATTTT	CASTSGTRTGNTDTQYF	TRBV5-4	TRBJ2-3	NA	TRBD1	17
TGTGCCAGCAGCGTGGGACAGCTGATCTATGGCTACACCTTC	CASSVGQLIYGYTF	TRBV5-6	TRBJ1-2	NA	TRBD1	14
TGTGCCATCAGTGAGACAGGGGATCATGGCTACACCTTC	CAISETGDHGYTF	TRBV10-3	TRBJ1-2	NA	TRBD1	13
TGTGCCAGCAGTCGCGGGACAGGGGGCCGACAAGAGACCCAGTACTTC	CASSRGTGGRQETQYF	TRBV27	TRBJ2-5	NA	TRBD1	16
TGTGCCAGCTCACCACCGACGAACACTGAAGCTTTCTTT	CASSPPTNTEAFF	TRBV18	TRBJ1-1	NA	NA	13
TGTGCCAGCAGTTTACGCGGGAGGGGGACCGGGGAGCTGTTTTTT	CASSLRGRGTGELFF	TRBV27	TRBJ2-2	few	TRBD2	15
TGTGCCAGCAGCCGGGATCCCCAAGGGACGAACGAGCAGTACTTC	CASSRDPQGTNEQYF	TRBV13	TRBJ2-7	NA	NA	15
TGTGCCAGCAGCCTCCCCGGGAGCGGGAGGACCGGGGAGCTGTTTTTT	CASSLPGSGRTGELFF	TRBV27	TRBJ2-2	NA	TRBD2	16
TGTGCCAGCACCTTACGGGACTCCTACAATGAGCAGTTCTTC	CASTLRDSYNEQFF	TRBV28	TRBJ2-1	NA	NA	14
TGTGCCAGCAGTGGAGATAGTGGGGAAAAACTGTTTTTT	CASSGDSGEKLFF	TRBV6-4	TRBJ1-4	NA	NA	13
TGCGCCAGCAGCGCCCCCGAGGGTGTGCAAGAGACCCAGTACTTC	CASSAPEGVQETQYF	TRBV5-1	TRBJ2-5	NA	NA	15
TGTGCCTGGAGTGTACCTGGGGCCAACGTCCTGACTTTC	CAWSVPGANVLTF	TRBV30	TRBJ2-6	NA	NA	13
TGTGCCAGCAGCTTAGGCGGGAACACCGGGGAGCTGTTTTTT	CASSLGGNTGELFF	TRBV11-3	TRBJ2-2	NA	NA	14
TGCGCCAGCAGTGGGGGGCCGGGACTAGCGGGAGTGATGGGCGAAAATGAGCAGTTCTTC	CASSGGPGLAGVMGENEQFF	TRBV10-2	TRBJ2-1	NA	TRBD2	20
TGTGCCATCAGTGAATCCCTCCGGAACACCGGGGAGCTGTTTTTT	CAISESLRNTGELFF	TRBV10-3	TRBJ2-2	NA	NA	15
TGCGCCAGCAGCCGTCTCGGGGAGACCCAGTACTTC	CASSRLGETQYF	TRBV5-1	TRBJ2-5	NA	NA	12
TGTGCCAGCAGCCCCCAGCGAAATGAGCAGTTCTTC	CASSPQRNEQFF	TRBV4-2	TRBJ2-1	NA	NA	12
TGTGCCAGTAGTAACGGGAGAGGCTCCTACGAGCAGTACTTC	CASSNGRGSYEQYF	TRBV19	TRBJ2-7	NA	NA	14
TGTGCCAGCAGCAAACCTCGACTAGCGGGAGTAGTCGATGAGCAGTTCTTC	CASSKPRLAGVVDEQFF	TRBV7-3	TRBJ2-1	NA	TRBD2	17
TGTGCCAGCTCACCTAGTGGGGGTCCGTATAATGAGCAGTTCTTC	CASSPSGGPYNEQFF	TRBV18	TRBJ2-1	NA	NA	15
TGTGCCTGGAGTGTAAAGGTGGTCGGGGCTTTCTTT	CAWSVKVVGAFF	TRBV30	TRBJ1-1	once	NA	12
TGTGCCAGCAGTGGGACTAGCGGGAGGGTCGGCACCGGGGAGCTGTTTTTT	CASSGTSGRVGTGELFF	TRBV6-1	TRBJ2-2	NA	TRBD2	17
TGTGCCAGCAGTTCTATTGGCTACACCTTC	CASSSIGYTF	TRBV28	TRBJ1-2	NA	NA	10
TGTGCCAGCAGCCAACCTTCGGCAGGGCGGTTCTATGGCTACACCTTC	CASSQPSAGRFYGYTF	TRBV27	TRBJ1-2	NA	NA	16
TGTGCCAGCAGCGTTTGGGGGAGATCCTACACAGATACGCAGTATTTT	CASSVWGRSYTDTQYF	TRBV9	TRBJ2-3	once	NA	16
TGTGCCAGCAGCTTTTGGCGGGGGTACACAGATACGCAGTATTTT	CASSFWRGYTDTQYF	TRBV7-2	TRBJ2-3	NA	TRBD2	15
TGTGCCAGCAGCCAAGGAGGGGCAGCTGGAAACACCATATATTTT	CASSQGGAAGNTIYF	TRBV4-2	TRBJ1-3	NA	NA	15
TGTGCCAGCAGCCAACAATTAGCGGGAGTCAACATTCAGTACTTC	CASSQQLAGVNIQYF	TRBV4-2	TRBJ2-4	NA	TRBD2	15
TGTGCCAGCAGCCGCCGGGACAGGGGAAGCTATGGCTACACCTTC	CASSRRDRGSYGYTF	TRBV11-3	TRBJ1-2	NA	TRBD1	15
TGTGCCAGCAGTTTCCCAGGGGATGGCACAGATACGCAGTATTTT	CASSFPGDGTDTQYF	TRBV27	TRBJ2-3	NA	NA	15
TGTGCCTGGAGTGTTTGGGTGGGCGGCGGTTCCTACAATGAGCAGTTCTTC	CAWSVWVGGGSYNEQFF	TRBV30	TRBJ2-1	NA	NA	17